Listed here are 32 T cell receptor beta chains from one sample, sequenced in a study of immune characterization of retroperitoneal liposarcoma. TCRdb used MiXCR to reprocess the PCR reads, holding one entry per CDR3 protein. The data hold about 7,600 distinct CDR3 sequences, with around 42% observed a single time. Sequenced material: tumor tissue. The origin of the receptors is a male donor with retroperitoneal liposarcoma.

The rearrangement joins TRBV6-1 to TRBJ2-3; D call uncertain. The DNA end is more similar to TRBJ2-5, so the J call may be wrong. The CDR3 is 11 residues long. Germline V CDR1 and CDR2: MNHNS, SASEGT. CDR3 coding DNA: TGTGCCAGCAGTGTCTACGAGACCCAGTACTTC. Amino acids: CASSVYETQYF.

This clonotype was seen a handful of times. The V gene is TRBV27, the J gene TRBJ2-3; 10 bases are shared with TRBD2. The CDR3 is 18 amino acids. Germline V lookup: CDR1 MNHEY, CDR2 SMNVEV (reference sequence). V was pared by 5 bases and J by 1 base, with 12 bases of the junction left unmatched. The CDR3 loop reads CASSHSAGGPPGTDTQYF. In DNA form, the CDR3 reads TGTGCCAGCAGTCACTCAGCGGGAGGGCCCCCGGGCACAGATACGCAGTATTTT.

The V gene is TRBV27, the J gene TRBJ2-1; 16 positions match TRBD2. The assigned J gene may be wrong: the sequence end matches TRBJ2-5 better. This CDR3 comprises 19 residues. The germline V gene has CDR1 MNHEY and CDR2 SMNVEV (reference sequence). The CDR3 spells CASSSLSGTSGGARETQYF. Here the CDR3 DNA reads TGTGCCAGCAGTTCCCTTTCCGGGACTAGCGGGGGGGCCAGAGAGACCCAGTACTTC.

The chain carries TRBV7-3 and TRBJ1-2; perhaps TRBD1 as D (6 bases). CDR3 size: 13 residues. V shed 1 base and J shed 8 bases, with 11 bases lying between them. Germline-derived CDR1 and CDR2 are SGHTA and FQGTGA. CDR3 in amino acids: CASSLNGGSGYTF. The DNA of the CDR3 is TGTGCCAGCAGCTTAAACGGGGGCTCGGGCTACACCTTC.

The chain employs TRBV6-4 and TRBJ2-3; TRBD1 is a possible D gene (5 bases). The CDR3 loop spans 15 amino acids. Trimming cost V 0 bases and J 1 base, with 8 bases left between them. From germline, CDR1 is MRHNA and CDR2 SNTAGT. The CDR3 sequence is CASSDSKGGTDTQYF. The CDR3 DNA reads TGTGCCAGCAGTGACTCCAAAGGGGGCACAGATACGCAGTATTTT.

The chain is built from TRBV7-6 and TRBJ2-6, with TRBD1 matching over 10 bases. The length of the CDR3 is 18 residues. V shed 4 bases, J shed 0 bases, and the junction held 6 bases outside the gene matches. Per the germline V gene, CDR1 is SGHVS and CDR2 is FNYEAQ. CDR3 protein: CASSSRWTGGSGANVLTF. CDR3 nucleotide sequence: TGTGCCAGCAGCTCCAGGTGGACAGGGGGCTCTGGGGCCAACGTCCTGACTTTC.

This chain uses TRBV5-1 with TRBJ2-1; 9 nucleotides agree with TRBD1. Germline V gene data show CDR1 as SGHRS and CDR2 as YFSETQ. The length of the CDR3 is 17 residues. With V trimmed by 4 bases and J by 5 bases, 13 bases remained unmatched. CDR3 DNA sequence: TGCGCCAGCAGCCCCCATGGGCAACAGGGGGCCCACAATGAGCAGTTCTTC. Amino acid sequence: CASSPHGQQGAHNEQFF.

At least ten counts were recorded for this clonotype. The J gene is TRBJ2-3, the V gene TRBV6-1; tentative D call: TRBD2 (6 bases). The V end lost 5 bases, the J end lost 4 bases, and 16 bases lay between the germline ends. Germline CDR1 reads MNHNS; CDR2 reads SASEGT. The CDR3 is 15 amino acids. The CDR3 protein is CASSYGAEGADTQYF. CDR3 bases: TGTGCCAGCAGTTATGGGGCGGAGGGTGCAGATACGCAGTATTTT.

A few counts support this clonotype. J is TRBJ2-2 and V is TRBV27; D not certain. Germline assignment: CDR1 MNHEY and CDR2 SMNVEV (reference sequence). The CDR3 consists of 14 residues. V gave up 4 bases and J gave up 7 bases, with 13 bases separating them. The CDR3 DNA follows: TGTGCCAGCAGTTCCCCAGGATTGGGCGGGGAGCTGTTTTTT. Translation gives CASSSPGLGGELFF.

V usage is TRBV7-3 and J usage is TRBJ1-4, with D unresolved. Germline loops: CDR1 SGHTA, CDR2 FQGTGA. V gave up 4 bases and J gave up 2 bases, with 5 bases separating them. This CDR3 is built from 13 residues. The CDR3 is CASSSGTNEKLFF. The CDR3 DNA is TGTGCCAGCAGCTCGGGCACTAATGAAAAACTGTTTTTT.

The chain has TRBV10-2 and TRBJ2-1; D remains unclear. CDR1 is WSHSY, CDR2 SAAADI, per germline. V lost 2 bases and J 0 bases, leaving 2 bases between the germline ends. The CDR3 loop spans 13 amino acids. CDR3 in DNA: TGCGCCAGCAGTGAGAACTCCTACAATGAGCAGTTCTTC. Translation gives CASSENSYNEQFF.

This clonotype came up a few times. The chain joins TRBV6-1 to TRBJ2-5; D gene uncertain. This CDR3 contains 12 residues. V was shortened by 4 bases and J by 4 bases, with 7 bases between the two germline ends. CDR1 and CDR2 (germline): MNHNS, SASEGT. The CDR3 loop reads CASSALLETQYF. Here the CDR3 DNA reads TGTGCCAGCAGTGCGCTACTAGAGACCCAGTACTTC.

The genes are TRBV7-2 and TRBJ2-3; TRBD2 agrees at 10 bases. Germline CDR1 is SGHTA and CDR2 is FQGNSA. Trimming cost V 5 bases and J 0 bases; bases outside gene matches: 11. The CDR3 consists of 18 residues. CDR3 bases: TGTGCCAGCAGCCCTGGACTAGCGGATCTACCTAGCACAGATACGCAGTATTTT. Amino acid sequence: CASSPGLADLPSTDTQYF.

This chain joins TRBV6-1 and TRBJ2-1, with TRBD1 matching 11 bases. Germline V gene sequence: CDR1 MNHNS, CDR2 SASEGT. J was trimmed by 6 bases and V by 7 bases; bases with no gene match: 8. The CDR3 sequence is 15 residues long. As DNA, the CDR3 is TGTGCCAGCATGACTCGGGACAGGGGGGGCAATGAGCAGTTCTTC. This encodes CASMTRDRGGNEQFF.

This clonotype was detected only a few times. The chain employs TRBV7-8 and TRBJ2-1, with 9 bases that match TRBD1. The V gene's germline CDR1 is SGHVS and CDR2 FQNEAQ. The V and J ends lost 5 bases and 13 bases, in that order; junction bases with no gene match: 18. The CDR3 length is 16 residues. CDR3 region: CASSPSRQGGVETQFF. CDR3 sequence (DNA): TGTGCCAGCAGCCCCTCTAGACAGGGGGGTGTGGAGACCCAGTTCTTC. Variable domain in full (rest from reference TRBV7-8 and TRBJ2-1): GAGVSQSPRYKVAKRGQDVALRCDPISGHVSLFWYQQALGQGPEFLTYFQNEAQLDKSGLPSDRFFAERPEGSVSTLKIQRTQQEDSAVYLCASSPSRQGGVETQFFGPGTRLTVL.

The chain links TRBV10-3 to TRBJ2-3; D is undetermined. This CDR3 region has 13 residues. Germline lookup yields CDR1 ENHRY and CDR2 SYGVKD. V was clipped by 0 bases and J by 11 bases, with 12 bases between them. The CDR3 reads CAISESTWSVQYF. CDR3 bases: TGTGCCATCAGTGAGTCGACTTGGTCCGTGCAGTATTTT.

This chain's CDR3 is CASRGQGRGANVLTF. CDR3 coding DNA: TGTGCCAGCAGGGGACAGGGGAGGGGGGCCAACGTCCTGACTTTC. The genes are TRBV12-3 or TRBV12-4 and TRBJ2-5; 10 nucleotides agree with TRBD1. TRBJ2-6 explains the end of the DNA better; the J call may be wrong. This CDR3 is 15 amino acids long.

This clonotype was observed at least ten times. The chain uses TRBV12-3 or TRBV12-4 and TRBJ2-4; the match to TRBD2 covers 10 bases. The CDR3 is 17 amino acids. The V gene end was trimmed by 5 bases and the J gene end by 0 bases; junction bases not matched to a gene: 7. The CDR3 nucleotides read TGTGCCAGCAGTCCCCACCTAGCGGGGGTAGCCAAAAACATTCAGTACTTC. Translation: CASSPHLAGVAKNIQYF.

The chain combines TRBV7-8 with TRBJ1-1; no firm D call. The CDR3 runs to 14 residues. Deletions cut 1 base from V and 1 base from J, with 7 bases between. Germline CDR1 is SGHVS and CDR2 is FQNEAQ. CDR3 protein: CASSLGWENTEAFF. The CDR3 DNA is TGTGCCAGCAGCTTAGGGTGGGAGAACACTGAAGCTTTCTTT.

V and J are TRBV6-2 or TRBV6-3 and TRBJ2-1; TRBD2 matches at 8 bases. The junction had 9 bases not matched to a gene; V was cut back by 0 bases and J by 5 bases. There are 17 residues in the CDR3. Germline-derived CDR1 and CDR2 are MNHEY and SVGEGT. The CDR3 nucleotides read TGTGCCAGCAGTTACTCGATAGCAGCGGGGGACAACAATGAGCAGTTCTTC. Translated, it gives CASSYSIAAGDNNEQFF.

In its sample, this clonotype was seen a few times. This rearrangement joins TRBV6-2 or TRBV6-3 to TRBJ1-1; D may be TRBD1 (5 bases). Trimming cost V 0 bases and J 5 bases, with 13 bases left between them. There are 15 residues in the CDR3. Germline values: CDR1 MNHEY, CDR2 SVGEGT. CDR3 nucleotide sequence: TGTGCCAGCAGTTACTCATTTAGGGGCAGTACTGAAGCTTTCTTT. It codes for CASSYSFRGSTEAFF.

The CDR3 protein is CASSTGTSGRAIYKQYF. The CDR3 region has the DNA TGTGCCAGCAGCACCGGGACTAGCGGGAGAGCAATCTACAAGCAGTACTTC. The chain employs TRBV6-1 and TRBJ2-5, with 14 bases aligning to TRBD2. J was trimmed by 11 bases and V by 6 bases; bases with no gene match: 17. The germline V gene has CDR1 MNHNS and CDR2 SASEGT. The CDR3 totals 17 residues.

The chain carries TRBV12-3 or TRBV12-4 and TRBJ2-7, with D possibly matching TRBD2 (7 bases). The V end was cut by 4 bases, the J end by 7 bases, with 20 bases between. This CDR3 has 15 residues. CDR3 sequence (DNA): TGTGCCAGCAGTTCCGAGCGGAGGGGGGGCGATGAGCAGTACTTC. Residues: CASSSERRGGDEQYF.

The rearrangement joins TRBV6-5 to TRBJ1-5; 8 bases line up with TRBD1. In germline, CDR1 is MNHEY, CDR2 SVGAGI. With V trimmed by 5 bases and J by 9 bases, 9 bases remained unmatched. The CDR3 loop spans 14 amino acids. As DNA, the CDR3 is TGTGCCAGCAGTCCCCGGGACAGGCTCCGGCCCCAGCATTTT. This codes for CASSPRDRLRPQHF.

The rearrangement joins TRBV6-1 to TRBJ2-5, with D perhaps TRBD1 (5 bases). Matching the DNA end better, TRBJ2-7 makes the J call doubtful. The CDR3 is 15 amino acids. Per the germline V gene, CDR1 is MNHNS and CDR2 is SASEGT. The CDR3 DNA is TGTGCCAGCAGCCAAGGGAAGAGGACACCCTACGAGCAGTACTTC. The encoded protein is CASSQGKRTPYEQYF.

A word on this clonotype: The CDR3 ends on some other residue instead of the conserved phenylalanine or tryptophan, so this is likely a read error. This chain joins TRBV11-3 and TRBJ2-1, with 7 bases lining up with TRBD2. Trimming took 5 bases from V and 10 from J; bases not matched to a gene: 8. CDR1 is SGHNT and CDR2 is YENEEA in the germline V gene. The CDR3 length is 13 residues. The CDR3 sequence is CASSAGIGREQFC. CDR3 nucleotides: TGTGCCAGCAGCGCCGGGATCGGGAGGGAGCAGTTCTGC.

The V call is TRBV4-1, the J call TRBJ2-1, with TRBD2 identical over 9 bases. Germline lookup yields CDR1 MGHRA and CDR2 YSYEKL. The CDR3 is 16 residues long. Trimming took 1 base from V and 2 from J; bases not matched to a gene: 3. DNA of the CDR3: TGCGCCAGCAGCCAAGGGGGACTAGCCCCCTACAATGAGCAGTTCTTC. This encodes CASSQGGLAPYNEQFF.

This chain uses TRBV20-1 with TRBJ2-7; TRBD2 matches at 10 bases. This CDR3 region has 14 residues. Germline V gives CDR1 DFQATT, CDR2 SNEGSKA (reference sequence). The V and J ends lost 4 bases and 2 bases, in that order; junction bases with no gene match: 5. The DNA for the CDR3 is TGCAGTGCTAAAACTAGCGGGGCCACCTACGAGCAGTACTTC. Amino acids: CSAKTSGATYEQYF.

The chain employs TRBV27 and TRBJ2-3; D may be TRBD2 (5 bases). This CDR3 spans 15 amino acids. Germline lookup yields CDR1 MNHEY and CDR2 SMNVEV (reference sequence). V lost 0 bases and J lost 7, with 14 bases in between. This chain's CDR3 is CASSLSSDSANTQYF. The CDR3 region has the DNA TGTGCCAGCAGTTTATCTTCGGACTCCGCAAATACGCAGTATTTT.

This chain joins TRBV6-1 and TRBJ2-5; TRBD2 aligns across 8 bases. This CDR3 has 14 residues. V was pared by 7 bases and J by 4 bases, with 8 bases of the junction left unmatched. Germline V gene lookup returns CDR1 MNHNS and CDR2 SASEGT. In nucleotides, the CDR3 is TGTGCCAGCACCCGGGGGGGAGGGGCAGAGACCCAGTACTTC. This translates into CASTRGGGAETQYF.

The chain joins TRBV6-6 to TRBJ2-2; D unresolved. The germline V gene has CDR1 MNHNY and CDR2 SVGAGI (reference sequence). This CDR3 is 14 amino acids long. V was trimmed by 6 bases and J by 5 bases, leaving 13 bases between them. The CDR3 region has the DNA TGTGCCAGCAGCCCCGGGTCTCGAACCGGGGAGCTGTTTTTT. Translating gives CASSPGSRTGELFF.

In its sample, this clonotype ranks as medium-sized. V usage is TRBV7-2 and J usage is TRBJ2-1; 7 bases fit TRBD2. The J call may be faulty, since TRBJ2-7 better matches the DNA end. CDR3 length: 16 amino acids. CDR1 is SGHTA and CDR2 is FQGNSA in the germline V gene. The CDR3 DNA sequence: TGTGCCAGCAGCACGAGGGCGGGAGCGGTACACAATGAGCAGTACTTC. As protein: CASSTRAGAVHNEQYF.